These 28 T cell receptor beta chains were all obtained from the same sample, sequenced in a study of response to subunit inactivated influenza vaccine. One entry per CDR3 protein, called by TCRdb with MiXCR from the RT-PCR reads. The table has hundreds of thousands of distinct CDR3 sequences, 10% to 11% seen once. The source was PBMCs from blood, collected about 40 days after vaccination. These receptors were collected from a man aged 50-60 years who received an inactivated influenza vaccine.

In its sample, this clonotype was seen a few times. V usage is TRBV3-1 and J usage is TRBJ1-1, with 7 bases fitting TRBD1. The CDR3 length is 16 residues. V was pared by 1 base and J by 4 bases, with 9 bases of the junction left unmatched. Per germline, CDR1 LGHDT and CDR2 YNNKEL (reference sequence). The CDR3 loop reads CASSQVPWAGGTEAFF. In nucleotides, the CDR3 is TGTGCCAGCAGCCAAGTACCGTGGGCAGGGGGCACTGAAGCTTTCTTT.

A few counts support this clonotype. The chain recombines TRBV10-3 with TRBJ1-4; D is possibly TRBD1 (6 bases). V lost 0 bases and J lost 0, with 20 bases in between. The CDR3 contains 20 residues. Germline lookup yields CDR1 ENHRY and CDR2 SYGVKD. The DNA for the CDR3 is TGTGCCATCAGTGAGTCGATTTTCGCCGGGACATCTGCAACTAATGAAAAACTGTTTTTT. Its translation: CAISESIFAGTSATNEKLFF.

This clonotype was recorded at least ten times. This rearrangement joins TRBV15 to TRBJ2-3; D not resolved. Looked up from germline, CDR1 is LNHNV and CDR2 is YYDKDF (reference sequence). V lost 9 bases and J lost 1, with 11 bases in between. The CDR3 runs 13 residues. CDR3: CATKAFRTDTQYF. Here the CDR3 DNA reads TGTGCCACGAAGGCTTTTCGCACAGATACGCAGTATTTT. The whole variable domain, filled in from reference TRBV15 and TRBJ2-3, reads DAMVIQNPRYQVTQFGKPVTLSCSQTLNHNVMYWYQQKSSQAPKLLFHYYDKDFNNEADTPDNFQSRRPNTSFCFLDIRSPGLGDTAMYLCATKAFRTDTQYFGPGTRLTVL.

CDR3 sequence reads: CASSYTIRSTEEQYF. CDR3 coding DNA: TGTGCCAGCAGTTACACGATAAGGTCAACAGAAGAGCAGTACTTC. J is TRBJ2-7 and V is TRBV6-2 or TRBV6-3, with D hard to call. From germline, CDR1 is MNHEY and CDR2 SVGEGT. Trimming left V 2 bases short and J 7 bases short, with 18 bases between. The CDR3 is 15 residues long.

In this sample, this clonotype turned up a few times. The chain is built from TRBV28 and TRBJ2-7, with D possibly matching TRBD1 (8 bases). The V end was cut by 8 bases, the J end by 0 bases, with 20 bases between. The CDR3 has 16 residues. Germline CDR1 and CDR2: MDHEN and SYDVKM. CDR3 region: CASGRGTGGVSYEQYF. In DNA, the CDR3 is TGTGCCAGCGGCCGGGGTACAGGGGGGGTCTCCTACGAGCAGTACTTC.

This clonotype was detected only a few times. The genes are TRBV10-3 and TRBJ1-5; D unclear. The germline CDR1 and CDR2 sequences are ENHRY and SYGVKD. Trimming pared 10 bases from V and 4 bases from J, leaving 11 bases between. The CDR3 extends over 12 amino acids. DNA for the CDR3: TGTGCCACCAGAACGGGTAATCAGCCCCAGCATTTT. It is translated as CATRTGNQPQHF.

This clonotype was counted a few times. The rearrangement joins TRBV7-6 to TRBJ1-1; D uncertain. Trimming left V 6 bases short and J 0 bases short, with 8 bases between. CDR1 SGHVS and CDR2 FNYEAQ come from the germline V gene. The CDR3 has 13 residues. CDR3 amino acids: CASSPNLNTEAFF. Here the CDR3 DNA reads TGTGCCAGCAGTCCGAACCTGAACACTGAAGCTTTCTTT.

This clonotype appeared a few times. The rearrangement joins TRBV5-1 to TRBJ2-7; 10 bases match TRBD1. V shed 2 bases and J 5 bases; nucleotides not matched to a gene: 10. CDR1 is SGHRS, CDR2 YFSETQ, per germline. The CDR3 has 16 amino acids. The CDR3 region has the DNA TGCGCCAGCAGCTTAGACCCGGGGACAGGGGCCAACGAGCAGTACTTC. Protein: CASSLDPGTGANEQYF.

The chain joins TRBV12-3 or TRBV12-4 to TRBJ2-1; tentative D call: TRBD2 (6 bases). V was clipped by 7 bases and J by 15 bases, with 16 bases between them. CDR3 length: 11 amino acids. The CDR3 loop reads CASTFWGETFF. CDR3 in DNA: TGTGCCAGCACCTTCTGGGGGGAGACGTTCTTC.

In its sample, this clonotype was seen a few times. This chain connects TRBV6-5 to TRBJ2-1; TRBD2 matches 8 bases. CDR1 and CDR2 (germline): MNHEY, SVGAGI. After removal of 0 bases from V and 3 bases from J, the junction contained 4 bases not matched to a gene. This CDR3 is built from 16 residues. The DNA for the CDR3 is TGTGCCAGCAGTTACTCTCGGGGGGGTTTCTACAATGAGCAGTTCTTC. Its translation: CASSYSRGGFYNEQFF.

The V gene is TRBV7-2, the J gene TRBJ2-2; D gene unclear. CDR1 is SGHTA and CDR2 is FQGNSA in the germline V gene. This CDR3 spans 15 amino acids. The V end lost 1 base, the J end lost 8 bases, and 14 bases lay between the germline ends. CDR3 in DNA: TGTGCCAGCAGCTTAGTTGGATCTACACCGGGGGAGCTGTTTTTT. Protein: CASSLVGSTPGELFF. Variable domain in full (rest from reference TRBV7-2 and TRBJ2-2): GAGVSQSPSNKVTEKGKDVELRCDPISGHTALYWYRQSLGQGLEFLIYFQGNSAPDKSGLPSDRFSAERTGGSVSTLTIQRTQQEDSAVYLCASSLVGSTPGELFFGEGSRLTVL.

The chain combines TRBV12-3 or TRBV12-4 with TRBJ2-1; tentative D call: TRBD1 (6 bases). This CDR3 is 13 amino acids long. The ends were cut back, 6 bases at V and 3 bases at J, with 9 bases in the middle. In nucleotides, the CDR3 is TGTGCCAGCAGCCGGGACAACTACAATGAGCAGTTCTTC. This gives the protein CASSRDNYNEQFF.

A few counts support this clonotype. The chain is built from TRBV7-9 and TRBJ2-1; TRBD2 might be the D (6 bases). Germline values: CDR1 SEHNR, CDR2 FQNEAQ (reference sequence). V lost 2 bases and J 6 bases, leaving 17 bases between the germline ends. The CDR3 is 16 residues long. CDR3 DNA: TGTGCCAGCAGCTTACCTTTAGTGACCGGGGGCAATGAGCAGTTCTTC. The encoded protein is CASSLPLVTGGNEQFF.

V usage is TRBV11-2 and J usage is TRBJ2-7, with TRBD2 matching over 8 bases. CDR3 length equals 13 residues. Trimming took 8 bases from V and 10 from J; bases not matched to a gene: 13. CDR1 is SGHAT, CDR2 FQNNGV, per germline. The CDR3 DNA follows: TGTGCCAGCGAGACTAGCGTCGAGAGGAAACAGTACTTC. Protein sequence: CASETSVERKQYF.

This clonotype was counted many times. The gene calls are TRBV12-3 or TRBV12-4 and TRBJ2-3; D might be TRBD1 (6 bases). Trimming removed 7 bases at V and 10 bases at J, with 30 bases between. This CDR3 is built from 17 residues. The CDR3 region has the DNA TGTGCCAGCACCCCCCTCGGACAGAGAGACGATACGATAGCGCAGTATTTT. This codes for CASTPLGQRDDTIAQYF.

Only a few counts were recorded for this clonotype. The CDR3 sequence is CASSLVAGVVTGELFF. The DNA for the CDR3 is TGTGCCAGCAGCTTAGTTGCGGGAGTAGTCACCGGGGAGCTGTTTTTT. This chain links TRBV7-9 with TRBJ2-2, with TRBD2 matching over 7 bases. CDR1 is SEHNR, CDR2 FQNEAQ, per germline (reference sequence). The CDR3 length is 16 residues. V lost 1 base and J lost 4; bases outside the gene matches: 6.

The V and J genes are TRBV20-1 and TRBJ2-3; D possibly corresponds to TRBD2 (6 bases). V dropped 3 bases and J dropped 0 bases, with 16 bases sitting between them. Germline V gene lookup returns CDR1 DFQATT and CDR2 SNEGSKA (reference sequence). CDR3 length: 16 amino acids. CDR3 coding DNA: TGCAGTGCTAGCGTGGTCCCGGGAGCTAGCACAGATACGCAGTATTTT. Its protein product is CSASVVPGASTDTQYF.

This clonotype has only a few counts. CDR3: CASSEGQGANTGELFF. CDR3 sequence (DNA): TGTGCCAGCAGTGAAGGGCAGGGGGCGAACACCGGGGAGCTGTTTTTT. This chain connects TRBV2 to TRBJ2-2; 7 bases agree with TRBD1. This CDR3 comprises 16 residues. Trimming took 1 base from V and 0 from J; bases not matched to a gene: 2. In germline, CDR1 is SNHLY, CDR2 FYNNEI. Looking up the rest from reference TRBV2 and TRBJ2-2 gives the full variable domain: EPEVTQTPSHQVTQMGQEVILRCVPISNHLYFYWYRQILGQKVEFLVSFYNNEISEKSEIFDDQFSVERPDGSNFTLKIRSTKLEDSAMYFCASSEGQGANTGELFFGEGSRLTVL.

V gene TRBV4-1 combines with J gene TRBJ2-5, with D maybe TRBD2 (6 bases). This CDR3 is built from 17 residues. V was pared by 0 bases and J by 4 bases, with 18 bases between. CDR1 and CDR2 from the germline V gene are MGHRA and YSYEKL. The DNA of the CDR3 is TGCGCCAGCAGCCAAGATCGGGGGAGTGAGAGGGTAGAGACCCAGTACTTC. Its protein is CASSQDRGSERVETQYF.

In this sample, this clonotype turned up many times. The chain couples TRBV5-1 to TRBJ2-6; no firm D call. The CDR3 runs 15 residues. Per the germline V gene, CDR1 is SGHRS and CDR2 is YFSETQ. The ends were cut back, 0 bases at V and 0 bases at J, with 4 bases in the middle. In DNA, the CDR3 is TGCGCCAGCAGCTTGGATGACTCTGGGGCCAACGTCCTGACTTTC. Residues: CASSLDDSGANVLTF.

This clonotype has a handful of counts. The rearrangement joins TRBV24-1 to TRBJ2-5, with D perhaps matching TRBD1 (9 bases). Germline CDR1 reads KGHDR; CDR2 reads SFDVKD. V was clipped by 7 bases and J by 4 bases, with 27 bases between them. The CDR3 spans 18 residues. The CDR3, as DNA: TGTGCCACCAGGCCCTGGGACAGGGCGGGGGGATCGGGAGAGACCCAGTACTTC. This sequence encodes CATRPWDRAGGSGETQYF.

This clonotype was recorded at least ten times. The J gene is TRBJ1-1, the V gene TRBV6-1, with D possibly matching TRBD1 (5 bases). This CDR3 has 13 amino acids. Germline values: CDR1 MNHNS, CDR2 SASEGT. V was cut by 1 base and J by 5 bases, with 8 bases left in between. CDR3 amino acids: CASSEVGGTEAFF. The CDR3 DNA sequence: TGTGCCAGCAGTGAAGTCGGGGGAACTGAAGCTTTCTTT.

This clonotype has more than one count but fewer than ten. The V call is TRBV7-9, the J call TRBJ2-5; 11 positions agree with TRBD2. The CDR3 loop spans 16 amino acids. The V gene end was trimmed by 2 bases and the J gene end by 6 bases; junction bases not matched to a gene: 8. Looked up from germline, CDR1 is SEHNR and CDR2 is FQNEAQ (reference sequence). DNA of the CDR3: TGTGCCAGCAGCTTATTGACTAGCGGGGACTTACAGACCCAGTACTTC. Protein sequence: CASSLLTSGDLQTQYF.

The chain links TRBV2 to TRBJ2-7; D is tentatively TRBD1 or TRBD2 (5 bases each). The CDR3 extends over 14 amino acids. With 0 bases removed from V and 3 bases from J, the gap between germline ends came to 9 bases. Germline CDR1 is SNHLY and CDR2 is FYNNEI. The DNA for the CDR3 is TGTGCCAGCAGTGAAGCGGGGACCCTCTACGAGCAGTACTTC. This encodes CASSEAGTLYEQYF.

The chain is built from TRBV20-1 and TRBJ2-1; 11 bases line up with TRBD2. The germline gives CDR1 DFQATT, CDR2 SNEGSKA (reference sequence). The CDR3 is 17 residues long. Unmatched junction bases numbered 10, after V lost 2 bases and J lost 4 bases. CDR3: CSARPSGGPTLYNEQFF. For the CDR3, the DNA is TGCAGTGCTAGACCTAGCGGGGGGCCGACCCTTTACAATGAGCAGTTCTTC.

Ten or more counts support this clonotype. The chain has TRBV7-2 and TRBJ2-1, with 9 nucleotides matching TRBD1. This CDR3 has 17 residues. Trimming at V came to 5 bases and at J to 6 bases, leaving 14 bases not matched to a gene. CDR1 SGHTA and CDR2 FQGNSA come from the germline V gene. CDR3 protein: CASSPEVGQGDANEQFF. CDR3 DNA sequence: TGTGCCAGCAGCCCGGAAGTGGGACAGGGCGACGCCAATGAGCAGTTCTTC. The full variable domain, with the rest looked up from reference TRBV7-2 and TRBJ2-1, is GAGVSQSPSNKVTEKGKDVELRCDPISGHTALYWYRQSLGQGLEFLIYFQGNSAPDKSGLPSDRFSAERTGGSVSTLTIQRTQQEDSAVYLCASSPEVGQGDANEQFFGPGTRLTVL.

The sample holds a few counts of this clonotype. The chain uses TRBV7-9 and TRBJ2-5; a possible D gene is TRBD2 (5 bases). The ends were cut back, 4 bases at V and 5 bases at J, with 17 bases in the middle. Germline lookup yields CDR1 SEHNR and CDR2 FQNEAQ (reference sequence). The CDR3 spans 15 residues. The CDR3 spells CASSSRVGVEETQYF. The DNA of the CDR3 is TGTGCCAGCAGCTCCCGGGTGGGAGTCGAGGAGACCCAGTACTTC.

The V and J genes are TRBV5-1 and TRBJ2-5, with 11 bases lining up with TRBD1. CDR1 is SGHRS and CDR2 is YFSETQ in the germline V gene. The J segment lost 5 bases and the V segment lost 6 bases, leaving 9 bases of the junction unmatched. The CDR3 extends over 15 amino acids. For the CDR3, the DNA is TGCGCCAGCACTATAGGACAGGGGGCAGGGGAGACCCAGTACTTC. This encodes CASTIGQGAGETQYF.